This T cell receptor beta chain was identified during a study of beta chain features in type 1 diabetes. Every isolated RNA sample was fully reverse transcribed, so sequencing captured expressed TCRB transcripts. Using immunoSEQ multiplex PCR, the repertoire was profiled, and TCRdb retains in-frame clones only, with some absent. The sample lists 400,000 to 550,000 clones; roughly an eighth were seen once. This CDR3 has 12 residues. Germline CDR1 is SGDLS and CDR2 is YYNGEE. V lost 4 bases and J 4 bases, leaving 8 bases between the germline ends. The sequenced sample was naive CD4+ T cells from blood. The chain recombines TRBV9 with TRBJ2-5, with D possibly matching TRBD2 (5 bases). This clonotype was obtained from a woman under 30 in good health. The CDR3 DNA reads TGTGCCAGCAGCCGCGGGTTAGAGACCCAGTACTTC. Translated, it gives CASSRGLETQYF. The variable domain in full, completed from reference TRBV9 and TRBJ2-5, reads DSGVTQTPKHLITATGQRVTLRCSPRSGDLSVYWYQQSLDQGLQFLIQYYNGEERAKGNILERFSAQQFPDLHSELNLSSLELGDSALYFCASSRGLETQYFGPGTRLLVL.